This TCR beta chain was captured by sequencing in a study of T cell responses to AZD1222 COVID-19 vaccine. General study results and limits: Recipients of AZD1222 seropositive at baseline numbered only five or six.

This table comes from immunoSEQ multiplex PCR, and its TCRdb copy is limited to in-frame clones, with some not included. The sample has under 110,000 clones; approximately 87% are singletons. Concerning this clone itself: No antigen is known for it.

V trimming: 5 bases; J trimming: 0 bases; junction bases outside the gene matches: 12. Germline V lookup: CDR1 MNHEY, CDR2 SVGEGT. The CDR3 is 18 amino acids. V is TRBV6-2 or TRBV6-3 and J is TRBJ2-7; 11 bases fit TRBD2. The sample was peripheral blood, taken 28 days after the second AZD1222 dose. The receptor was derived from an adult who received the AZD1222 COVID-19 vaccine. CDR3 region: CASSNTGLAAASSYEQYF. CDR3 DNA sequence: TGTGCCAGCAGTAACACGGGACTAGCGGCCGCGAGCTCCTACGAGCAGTACTTC.